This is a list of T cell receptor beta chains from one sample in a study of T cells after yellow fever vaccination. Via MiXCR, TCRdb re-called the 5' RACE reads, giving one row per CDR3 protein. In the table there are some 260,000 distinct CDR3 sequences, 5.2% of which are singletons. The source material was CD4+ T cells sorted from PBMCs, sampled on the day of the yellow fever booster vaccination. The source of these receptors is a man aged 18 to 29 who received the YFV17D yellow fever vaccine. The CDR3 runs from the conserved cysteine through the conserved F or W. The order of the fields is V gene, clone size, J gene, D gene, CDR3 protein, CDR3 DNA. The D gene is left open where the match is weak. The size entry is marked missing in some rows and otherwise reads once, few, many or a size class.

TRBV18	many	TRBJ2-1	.	CASSPRGFKNEQFF	TGTGCCAGCTCACCACGGGGTTTTAAGAATGAGCAGTTCTTC
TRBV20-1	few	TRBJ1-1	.	CSATSPERDTEAFF	TGCAGTGCTACGTCTCCAGAGCGGGACACTGAAGCTTTCTTT
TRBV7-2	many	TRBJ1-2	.	CASSPGTYYGYTF	TGTGCCAGCAGCCCTGGGACCTACTATGGCTACACCTTC
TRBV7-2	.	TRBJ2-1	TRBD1	CASSWGQGMGYEQFF	TGTGCCAGCAGCTGGGGACAGGGGATGGGCTATGAGCAGTTCTTC
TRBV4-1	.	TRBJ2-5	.	CASSQNSRGGETQYF	TGCGCCAGCAGCCAGAATTCAAGGGGTGGGGAGACCCAGTACTTC
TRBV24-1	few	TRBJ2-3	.	CATGGHTQYF	TGTGCCACCGGTGGGCATACGCAGTATTTT
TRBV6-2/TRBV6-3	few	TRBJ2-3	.	CASSYGRLHTDTQYF	TGTGCCAGCAGTTATGGCCGTCTCCACACAGATACGCAGTATTTT
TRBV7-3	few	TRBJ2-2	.	CASSWRRDGELFF	TGTGCCAGCAGCTGGAGGCGGGACGGGGAGCTGTTTTTT
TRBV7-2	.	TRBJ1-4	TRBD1	CASSRRTGGDEKLFF	TGTGCCAGCAGCCGCCGGACAGGGGGCGATGAAAAACTGTTTTTT
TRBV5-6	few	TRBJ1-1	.	CASSPLGQGPTEAFF	TGTGCCAGCAGTCCTCTCGGCCAAGGTCCCACTGAAGCTTTCTTT
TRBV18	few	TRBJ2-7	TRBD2	CASSPPGLAGHEQYF	TGTGCCAGCTCACCACCGGGACTAGCGGGACACGAGCAGTACTTC
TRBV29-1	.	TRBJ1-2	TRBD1	CSGGDRADGYTF	TGCAGCGGGGGGGACAGGGCGGATGGCTACACCTTC
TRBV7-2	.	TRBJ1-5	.	CASSAPGQLLVSNQPQHF	TGTGCCAGCAGCGCCCCAGGACAATTACTCGTTAGCAATCAGCCCCAGCATTTT
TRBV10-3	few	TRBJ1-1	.	CAISEGVGLAFF	TGTGCCATCAGTGAGGGGGTCGGGCTGGCTTTCTTT
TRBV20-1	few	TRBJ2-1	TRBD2	CSARSGGGANEQFF	TGCAGTGCTAGATCTGGCGGGGGGGCGAATGAGCAGTTCTTC
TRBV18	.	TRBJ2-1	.	CASSPLNPKGFF	TGTGCCAGCTCACCCCTTAACCCGAAGGGGTTCTTC
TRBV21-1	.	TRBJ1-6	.	CASSKATGQSDSPLHF	TGTGCCAGCAGCAAAGCCACGGGACAGAGTGATTCACCCCTCCACTTT
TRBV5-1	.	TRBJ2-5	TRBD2	CASSLVGTRGETQYF	TGCGCCAGCAGCTTGGTAGGGACTAGAGGCGAGACCCAGTACTTC
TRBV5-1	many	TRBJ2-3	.	CASLGATDTQYF	TGCGCCAGCCTGGGGGCCACAGATACGCAGTATTTT
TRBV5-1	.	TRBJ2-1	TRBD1	CASSLGLGQGALNEQFF	TGCGCCAGCAGCTTGGGACTAGGACAGGGGGCGTTGAATGAGCAGTTCTTC
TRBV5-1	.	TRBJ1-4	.	CASSWRTPTTNEKLFF	TGCGCCAGCAGCTGGAGGACGCCGACAACTAATGAAAAACTGTTTTTT
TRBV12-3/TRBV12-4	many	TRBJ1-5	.	CASSFAGQLQPQHF	TGTGCCAGCAGTTTTGCAGGACAGCTTCAGCCCCAGCATTTT
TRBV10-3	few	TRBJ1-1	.	CAIGEKNTEAFF	TGTGCCATCGGAGAGAAGAACACTGAAGCTTTCTTT
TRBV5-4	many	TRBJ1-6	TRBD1	CASSLTGALLSPLHF	TGTGCCAGCAGCCTGACAGGGGCTCTTCTGTCACCCCTCCACTTT
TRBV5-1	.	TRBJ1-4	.	CASSPQLQKFNEKLFF	TGCGCCAGCAGCCCTCAGCTCCAGAAGTTTAATGAAAAACTGTTTTTT
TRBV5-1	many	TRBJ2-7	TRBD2	CASSPLTSGASYEQYF	TGCGCCAGCAGCCCCTTGACTAGCGGGGCGTCCTACGAGCAGTACTTC
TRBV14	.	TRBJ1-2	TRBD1	CASSQALQGDGYTF	TGTGCCAGCAGCCAAGCCCTACAGGGGGATGGCTACACCTTC
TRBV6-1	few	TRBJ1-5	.	CASSAYDQHF	TGTGCCAGCAGTGCCTACGACCAGCATTTT
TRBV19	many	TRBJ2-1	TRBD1	CASSTRQGDEQFF	TGTGCCAGTAGTACTCGACAGGGGGATGAGCAGTTCTTC